This entry lists 3 T cell receptor beta chains sequenced from one sample in a study of PD-L1 blockade in urothelial cancer. This table comes from immunoSEQ multiplex PCR, and its TCRdb copy is limited to in-frame clones, with some not included. The sample has tens of thousands of clones, around four fifths seen once. Sequenced material: PBMCs, taken around atezolizumab (anti-PD-L1) treatment. These receptors all come from a man aged 65 to 85 with urothelial cancer.

This clone was observed a few times. The chain links TRBV9 to TRBJ1-1; D may be TRBD1 (5 bases). CDR1 SGDLS and CDR2 YYNGEE come from the germline V gene. The CDR3 is made up of 15 amino acids. V was pared by 4 bases and J by 4 bases, with 17 bases between. The CDR3 reads CASSPQGGVGTEAFF. The CDR3 DNA follows: TGTGCCAGCAGCCCCCAGGGAGGGGTGGGCACTGAAGCTTTCTTT.

This clone came up once. The gene calls are TRBV19 and TRBJ1-1; no clear D gene. V was shortened by 4 bases and J by 3 bases, with 12 bases between the two germline ends. From germline, CDR1 is LNHDA and CDR2 SQIVND (reference sequence). The CDR3 is made up of 14 amino acids. Here the CDR3 DNA reads TGTGCCAGTAGTAGAGAGGCCCTGGACACTGAAGCTTTCTTT. Translated, it gives CASSREALDTEAFF.

This sequence joins TRBV9 and TRBJ2-1; the match to TRBD2 covers 8 bases. CDR1 SGDLS and CDR2 YYNGEE come from the germline V gene. CDR3 length: 15 residues. Trimming removed 0 bases from V and 8 bases from J; junction bases left unmatched: 7. The CDR3, as DNA: TGTGCCAGCAGCGTAGGAGCGGGAGTAGACTATGAGCAGTTCTTC. Protein product: CASSVGAGVDYEQFF.